One sample yielded the 7 T cell receptor beta chains listed below, sequenced in a study of blood T cell repertoires in COVID-19. Method: immunoSEQ multiplex PCR; TCRdb's copy keeps in-frame clones and lacks some. The sample lists about 160,000 clones; approximately 80% were seen once. The sequenced sample was peripheral blood. The receptor source for this set is a woman of 80 years or more with acute or convalescent COVID-19.

The J gene is TRBJ1-1, the V gene TRBV18; D call uncertain. This CDR3 has 13 residues. Germline lookup yields CDR1 KGHSH and CDR2 LQKENI. V was clipped by 0 bases and J by 4 bases, with 6 bases between them. Here the CDR3 DNA reads TGTGCCAGCTCACCACCAACATTCACTGAAGCTTTCTTT. This encodes CASSPPTFTEAFF.

This clone came up a few times. This chain uses TRBV19 with TRBJ1-2, with a weak D call TRBD1 (6 bases). The V end lost 7 bases, the J end lost 4 bases, and 16 bases lay between the germline ends. Germline loops: CDR1 LNHDA, CDR2 SQIVND (reference sequence). The CDR3 has 14 residues. The CDR3 loop reads CASKSQGIGYGYTF. CDR3 nucleotides: TGTGCCAGTAAATCTCAGGGGATTGGCTATGGCTACACCTTC.

This chain joins TRBV7-2 and TRBJ1-1, with D possibly matching TRBD1 (5 bases). V lost 5 bases and J 3 bases, leaving 10 bases between the germline ends. The CDR3 is made up of 13 amino acids. The germline V gene has CDR1 SGHTA and CDR2 FQGNSA. The CDR3 DNA is TGTGCCAGCAGCCAACAGGCAGACACTGAAGCTTTCTTT. It encodes CASSQQADTEAFF.

This rearrangement joins TRBV7-9 to TRBJ1-1, with D perhaps TRBD1 (5 bases). CDR1 is SEHNR and CDR2 is FQNEAQ in the germline V gene (reference sequence). Trimming took 5 bases from V and 2 from J, leaving 12 bases between them. The CDR3 has 14 residues. For the CDR3, the DNA is TGTGCCAGCAGCCGCAAGACAGAAAACACTGAAGCTTTCTTT. Translation: CASSRKTENTEAFF.

This chain links TRBV14 with TRBJ2-3; a possible D gene is TRBD1 (6 bases). This CDR3 has 13 amino acids. V was shortened by 8 bases and J by 3 bases, with 12 bases between the two germline ends. Germline values: CDR1 SGHDN, CDR2 FVKESK. This chain's CDR3 is CASRRDNTDTQYF. DNA of the CDR3: TGTGCCAGCCGACGGGACAATACAGATACGCAGTATTTT.

This clone was observed once. The chain joins TRBV7-6 to TRBJ2-5, with D possibly matching TRBD2 (6 bases). From germline, CDR1 is SGHVS and CDR2 FNYEAQ. The CDR3 totals 16 residues. Deletions cut 1 base from V and 4 bases from J, with 16 bases between. The DNA of the CDR3 is TGTGCCAGCAGCTTAGATGGGTTGGGGCGGGGAGAGACCCAGTACTTC. Amino acids: CASSLDGLGRGETQYF.

This sequence joins TRBV11-2 and TRBJ2-7; 9 bases match TRBD1. Trimming cost V 2 bases and J 2 bases; bases outside gene matches: 1. The CDR3 runs 14 residues. The germline V gene encodes CDR1 SGHAT and CDR2 FQNNGV. The CDR3 coding sequence is TGTGCCAGCAGCTTAAGGGACAGGGCCTACGAGCAGTACTTC. As protein: CASSLRDRAYEQYF.